This TCR beta chain was profiled in a study of beta chain features in type 1 diabetes. Study context: Across every sample, around 110,000,000 sorted cells were examined in total. Study observations and caveats: Within the patient group, naive, central memory and Treg TCRB repertoires appeared more similar to each other than within healthy donors. Among all four CD4+ subsets, Type 1 diabetes patients had TCRB CDR3s that were moderately but significantly shorter. More deletions and fewer insertions at VDJ junctions were found in patients with type 1 diabetes.

Only one heparinised blood draw was taken per donor, and its volume averaged around 100 mL. The ends were cut back, 4 bases at V and 5 bases at J, with 12 bases in the middle. CDR1 MRHNA and CDR2 SNTAGT come from the germline V gene. The CDR3 is made up of 14 amino acids. All of the isolated RNA was reverse transcribed, so expressed TCRB transcripts were sequenced. Here immunoSEQ multiplex PCR was the method, and the copy in TCRdb shows in-frame clones only, minus some. The data contain under 200,000 clones, just over 8% of them singletons. This clone was seen more than once but under ten times. Its matching antigen is unknown.

The origin of this receptor is a woman under 30 with type 1 diabetes. The V gene is TRBV6-4, the J gene TRBJ2-1, with D perhaps TRBD1 (6 bases). Sequenced material: central memory CD4+ T cells from blood. CDR3 bases: TGTGCCAGCAGTGGGACAGCGCCGAACAATGAGCAGTTCTTC. Residues: CASSGTAPNNEQFF.